This entry lists 8 T cell receptor beta chains sequenced from one sample in a study of breast tumors, draining lymph nodes, adjacent tissues. The lymph nodes were axillary draining lymph nodes from breast cancer patients. One entry per CDR3 protein, called by TCRdb with MiXCR from the multiplex PCR reads. The profile shows fewer than 85,000 distinct CDR3 sequences, 15% to 20% of them singletons. The sample taken for sequencing was axillary lymph node tissue. The source is a female donor with breast cancer. Some clones in this sample may be carry-over from other donors' samples.

This clonotype was recorded at least ten times. The gene calls are TRBV20-1 and TRBJ1-4, with D tentatively TRBD1 (6 bases). V gave up 5 bases and J gave up 8 bases, with 15 bases separating them. CDR3 length equals 13 residues. Germline loops: CDR1 DFQATT, CDR2 SNEGSKA (reference sequence). CDR3 protein: CSAPTVGGEKLFF. The CDR3 nucleotides are TGCAGTGCTCCGACAGTAGGGGGGGAAAAACTGTTTTTT.

This clonotype was detected many times. This sequence joins TRBV25-1 and TRBJ1-4, with D perhaps TRBD1 (6 bases). The CDR3 has 17 amino acids. V gave up 3 bases and J gave up 0 bases, with 14 bases separating them. Germline V gene sequence: CDR1 MGHDK, CDR2 SYGVNS. CDR3 residues: CASSEERAGATNEKLFF. The CDR3 bases are TGTGCCAGCAGTGAGGAAAGGGCAGGGGCAACTAATGAAAAACTGTTTTTT.

This clonotype occurred many times. The chain employs TRBV12-3 or TRBV12-4 and TRBJ2-7; 7 bases line up with TRBD2. The CDR3 loop spans 15 amino acids. V shed 5 bases, J shed 5 bases, and the junction held 12 bases outside the gene matches. Here the CDR3 DNA reads TGTGCCAGCAGTCTATCGCCGACTAGCCCCCACGAGCAGTACTTC. Amino acids: CASSLSPTSPHEQYF.

This clonotype was found many times. The rearrangement uses TRBV12-3 or TRBV12-4 and TRBJ2-3; TRBD2 agrees at 10 bases. The CDR3 consists of 15 residues. J lost 3 bases, V lost 3 bases, and 3 bases had no gene match. CDR3 in amino acids: CASSFSSGRTDTQYF. CDR3 in DNA: TGTGCCAGCAGTTTTTCTAGCGGGAGAACAGATACGCAGTATTTT.

This clonotype was seen repeatedly, ten times or more. The rearrangement uses TRBV5-1 and TRBJ2-7; D ambiguous. The V gene's germline CDR1 is SGHRS and CDR2 YFSETQ. This CDR3 is 13 amino acids long. Trimming pared 1 base from V and 6 bases from J, leaving 11 bases between. This chain's CDR3 is CASSLLPHLEQYF. The CDR3 nucleotides are TGCGCCAGCAGCTTGTTACCCCACCTCGAGCAGTACTTC.

This clonotype was seen a few times. This rearrangement joins TRBV4-2 to TRBJ2-5; D not resolved. V was pared by 0 bases and J by 2 bases, with 13 bases between. This CDR3 is 16 amino acids long. Germline CDR1 is LGHNA and CDR2 is YNFKEQ. This CDR3 reads CASSQEGQASQETQYF. CDR3 DNA: TGTGCCAGCAGCCAAGAAGGGCAGGCTTCACAAGAGACCCAGTACTTC.

With regard to this clonotype: A much larger clone sits a single nucleotide away, making a read error possible. The chain uses TRBV4-3 and TRBJ2-1, with D possibly TRBD2 on 6 matching bases. V was trimmed by 3 bases and J by 4 bases, leaving 16 bases between them. The CDR3 sequence is 16 residues long. Per germline, CDR1 LGHNA and CDR2 YSLEER. The CDR3 DNA is TGCGCCAGCAGCCATGGGCTTCGGGAGAGGTACAATGAGCAGTTCTTC. This encodes CASSHGLRERYNEQFF.

In its sample, this clonotype was seen many times. This rearrangement joins TRBV5-1 to TRBJ1-2; 9 bases agree with TRBD1. Germline V lookup: CDR1 SGHRS, CDR2 YFSETQ. With V trimmed by 4 bases and J by 8 bases, 9 bases remained unmatched. The CDR3 has 14 amino acids. In DNA, the CDR3 is TGCGCCAGCAGCGGGACCGGGACAGGGATCGGCTACACCTTC. Translating it yields CASSGTGTGIGYTF.